This T cell receptor beta chain comes out of a study of early T cells in non-severe SARS-CoV-2 infection. The CDR3 consists of 13 residues. Germline V CDR1 and CDR2: MNHEY, SVGAGI. Trimming cost V 6 bases and J 6 bases, with 12 bases left between them. Each single cDNA molecule received a unique molecular identifier. A single record per CDR3 protein comes from TCRdb applying MiXCR to the 5' RACE reads. The table has tens of thousands of distinct CDR3 sequences, approximately 15% seen once. The receptor's source is an adult who was a healthcare worker with PCR-confirmed SARS-CoV-2 infection or an uninfected control (not recorded which). The V call is TRBV6-5, the J call TRBJ2-1; TRBD2 is a possible D gene (5 bases). Sequencing was done on a sample of whole blood. This CDR3 is CASRLALSNEQFF. The CDR3 DNA sequence: TGTGCCAGCAGGCTAGCCCTCTCCAATGAGCAGTTCTTC.